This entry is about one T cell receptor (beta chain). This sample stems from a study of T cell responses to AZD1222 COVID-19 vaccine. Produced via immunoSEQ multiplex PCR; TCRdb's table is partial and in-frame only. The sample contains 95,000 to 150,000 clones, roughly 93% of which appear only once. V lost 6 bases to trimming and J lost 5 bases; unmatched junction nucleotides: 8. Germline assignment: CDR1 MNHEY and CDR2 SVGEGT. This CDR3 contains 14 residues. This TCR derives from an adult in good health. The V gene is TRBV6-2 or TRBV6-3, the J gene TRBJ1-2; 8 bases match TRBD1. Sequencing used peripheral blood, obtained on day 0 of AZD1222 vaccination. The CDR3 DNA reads TGTGCCAGCAGGTACCCGGGACAGGAGTATGGCTACACCTTC. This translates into CASRYPGQEYGYTF.